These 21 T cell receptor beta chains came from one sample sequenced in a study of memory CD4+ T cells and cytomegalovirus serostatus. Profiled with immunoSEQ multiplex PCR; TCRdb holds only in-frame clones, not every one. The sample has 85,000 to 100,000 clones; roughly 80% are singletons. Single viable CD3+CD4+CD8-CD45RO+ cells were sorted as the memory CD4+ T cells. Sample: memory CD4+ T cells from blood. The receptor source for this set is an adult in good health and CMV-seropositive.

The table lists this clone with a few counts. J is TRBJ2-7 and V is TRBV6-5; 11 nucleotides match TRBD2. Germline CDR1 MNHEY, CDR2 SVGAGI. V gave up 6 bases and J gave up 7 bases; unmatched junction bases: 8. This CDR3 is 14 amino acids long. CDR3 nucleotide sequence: TGTGCCAGCAGCACTAGCGGGGGTTCAACTGAGCAGTACTTC. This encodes CASSTSGGSTEQYF.

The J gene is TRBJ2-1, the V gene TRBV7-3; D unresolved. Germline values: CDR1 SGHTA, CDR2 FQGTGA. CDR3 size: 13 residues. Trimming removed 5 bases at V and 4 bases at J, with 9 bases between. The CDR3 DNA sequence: TGTGCCAGCAGCGACGGAGTTTACAATGAGCAGTTCTTC. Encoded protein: CASSDGVYNEQFF.

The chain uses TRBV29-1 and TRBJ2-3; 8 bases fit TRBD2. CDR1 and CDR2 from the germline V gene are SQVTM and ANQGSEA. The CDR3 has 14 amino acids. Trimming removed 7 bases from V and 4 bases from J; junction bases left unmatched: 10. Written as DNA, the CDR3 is TGCAGCGCCGATTCAGCGGGAGCCCCAGATACGCAGTATTTT. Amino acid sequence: CSADSAGAPDTQYF.

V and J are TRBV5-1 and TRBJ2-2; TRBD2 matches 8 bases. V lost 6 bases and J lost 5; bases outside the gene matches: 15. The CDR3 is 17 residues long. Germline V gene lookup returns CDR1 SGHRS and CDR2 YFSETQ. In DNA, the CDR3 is TGCGCCAGCACCACCTTGACCGGGACTAGTGGAACCGGGGAGCTGTTTTTT. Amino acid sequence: CASTTLTGTSGTGELFF. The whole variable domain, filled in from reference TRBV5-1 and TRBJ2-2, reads KAGVTQTPRYLIKTRGQQVTLSCSPISGHRSVSWYQQTPGQGLQFLFEYFSETQRNKGNFPGRFSGRQFSNSRSEMNVSTLELGDSALYLCASTTLTGTSGTGELFFGEGSRLTVL.

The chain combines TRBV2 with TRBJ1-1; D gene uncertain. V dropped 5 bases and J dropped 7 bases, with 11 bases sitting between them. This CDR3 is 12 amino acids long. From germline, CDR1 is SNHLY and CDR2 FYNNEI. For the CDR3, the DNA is TGTGCCAGCAGTCTCACACCCGTTGAAGCTTTCTTT. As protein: CASSLTPVEAFF.

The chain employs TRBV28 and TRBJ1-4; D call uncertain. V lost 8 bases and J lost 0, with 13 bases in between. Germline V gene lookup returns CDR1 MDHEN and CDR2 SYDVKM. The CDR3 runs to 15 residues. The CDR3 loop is CASVRVWATNEKLFF. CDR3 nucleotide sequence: TGTGCCAGCGTCCGCGTCTGGGCAACTAATGAAAAACTGTTTTTT.

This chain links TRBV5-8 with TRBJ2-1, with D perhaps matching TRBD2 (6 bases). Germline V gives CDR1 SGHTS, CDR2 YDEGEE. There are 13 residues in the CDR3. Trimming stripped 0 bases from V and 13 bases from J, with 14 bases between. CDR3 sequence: CASSLERVDIQFF. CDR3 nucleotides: TGTGCCAGCAGCTTGGAGCGGGTTGATATACAGTTCTTC.

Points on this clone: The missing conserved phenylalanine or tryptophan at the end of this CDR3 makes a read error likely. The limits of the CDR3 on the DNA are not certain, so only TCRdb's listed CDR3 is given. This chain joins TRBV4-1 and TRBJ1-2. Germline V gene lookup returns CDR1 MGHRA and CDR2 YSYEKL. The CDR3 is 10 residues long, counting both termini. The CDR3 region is CASSQEGNGL.

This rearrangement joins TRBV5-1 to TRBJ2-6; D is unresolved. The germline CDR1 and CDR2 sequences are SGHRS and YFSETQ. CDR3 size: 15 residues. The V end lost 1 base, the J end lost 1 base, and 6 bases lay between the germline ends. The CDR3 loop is CASSLFGSGANVLTF. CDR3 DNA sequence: TGCGCCAGCAGCTTGTTTGGGTCTGGGGCCAACGTCCTGACTTTC.

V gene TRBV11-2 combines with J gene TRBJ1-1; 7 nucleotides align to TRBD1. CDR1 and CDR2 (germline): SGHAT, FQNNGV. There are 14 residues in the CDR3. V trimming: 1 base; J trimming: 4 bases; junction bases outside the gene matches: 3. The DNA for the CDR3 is TGTGCCAGCAGCTTAGTTCAGGGGGGCACTGAAGCTTTCTTT. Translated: CASSLVQGGTEAFF.

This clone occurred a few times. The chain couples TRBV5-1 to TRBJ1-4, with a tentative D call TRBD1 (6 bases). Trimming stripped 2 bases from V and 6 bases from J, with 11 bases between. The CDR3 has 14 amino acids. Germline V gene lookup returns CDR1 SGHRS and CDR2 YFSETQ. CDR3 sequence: CASSLGQSHEKLFF. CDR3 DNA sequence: TGCGCCAGCAGCTTAGGACAGAGCCATGAAAAACTGTTTTTT.

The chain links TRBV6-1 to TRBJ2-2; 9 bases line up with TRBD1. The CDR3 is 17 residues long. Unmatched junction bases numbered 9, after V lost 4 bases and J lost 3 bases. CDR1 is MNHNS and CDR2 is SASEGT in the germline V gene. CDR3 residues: CASSVTSGTGYTGELFF. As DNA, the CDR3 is TGTGCCAGCAGTGTAACCTCGGGGACAGGGTACACCGGGGAGCTGTTTTTT.

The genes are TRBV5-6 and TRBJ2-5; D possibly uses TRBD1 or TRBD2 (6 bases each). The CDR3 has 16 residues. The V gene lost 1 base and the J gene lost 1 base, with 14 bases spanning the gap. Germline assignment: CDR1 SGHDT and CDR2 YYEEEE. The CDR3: CASSLRREGGQETQYF. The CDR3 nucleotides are TGTGCCAGCAGCTTGCGGAGAGAGGGGGGCCAAGAGACCCAGTACTTC.

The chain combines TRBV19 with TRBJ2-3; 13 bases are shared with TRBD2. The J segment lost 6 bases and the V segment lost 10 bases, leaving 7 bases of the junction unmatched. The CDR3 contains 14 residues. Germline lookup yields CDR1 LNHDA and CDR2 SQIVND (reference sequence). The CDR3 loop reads CATRLAGGRDTQYF. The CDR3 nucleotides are TGTGCCACCAGACTAGCGGGAGGTCGTGATACGCAGTATTTT.

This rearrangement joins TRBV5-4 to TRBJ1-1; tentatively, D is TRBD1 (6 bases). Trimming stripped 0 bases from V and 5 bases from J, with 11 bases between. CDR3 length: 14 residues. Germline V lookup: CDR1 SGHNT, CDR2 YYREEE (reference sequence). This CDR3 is CASSLEEGGTEAFF. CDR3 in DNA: TGTGCCAGCAGCTTGGAGGAAGGGGGGACTGAAGCTTTCTTT.

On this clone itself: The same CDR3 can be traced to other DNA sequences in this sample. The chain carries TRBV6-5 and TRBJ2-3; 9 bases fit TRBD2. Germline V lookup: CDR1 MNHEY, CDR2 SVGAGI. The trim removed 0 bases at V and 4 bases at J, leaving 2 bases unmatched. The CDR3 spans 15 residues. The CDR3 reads CASSYSAGGADTQYF. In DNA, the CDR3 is TGTGCCAGCAGTTACTCGGCGGGAGGGGCAGATACGCAGTATTTT.

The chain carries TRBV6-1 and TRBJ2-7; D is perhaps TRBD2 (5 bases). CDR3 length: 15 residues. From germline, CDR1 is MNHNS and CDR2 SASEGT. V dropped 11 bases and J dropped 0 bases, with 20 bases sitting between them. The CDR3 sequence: CASTLGGENSYEQYF. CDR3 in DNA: TGTGCCTCCACTTTAGGAGGCGAAAACTCCTACGAGCAGTACTTC.

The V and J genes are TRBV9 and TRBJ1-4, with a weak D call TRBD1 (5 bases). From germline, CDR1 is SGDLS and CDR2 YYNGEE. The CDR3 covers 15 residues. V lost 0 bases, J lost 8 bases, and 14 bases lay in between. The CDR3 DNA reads TGTGCCAGCAGCGTAGGGGAGGGGCGCGGAGAAAAACTGTTTTTT. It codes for CASSVGEGRGEKLFF.

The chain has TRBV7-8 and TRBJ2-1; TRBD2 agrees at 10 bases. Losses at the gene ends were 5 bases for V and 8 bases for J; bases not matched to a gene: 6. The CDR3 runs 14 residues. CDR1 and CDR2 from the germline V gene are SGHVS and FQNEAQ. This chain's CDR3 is CASSQRTSGHEQFF. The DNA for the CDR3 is TGTGCCAGCAGCCAGAGGACTAGCGGCCATGAGCAGTTCTTC.

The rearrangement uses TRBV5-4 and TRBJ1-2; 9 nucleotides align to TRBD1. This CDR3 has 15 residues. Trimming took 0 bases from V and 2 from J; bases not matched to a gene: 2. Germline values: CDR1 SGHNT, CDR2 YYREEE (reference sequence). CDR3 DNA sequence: TGTGCCAGCAGCTTGGGGGGACAGGGAAACTATGGCTACACCTTC. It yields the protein CASSLGGQGNYGYTF.

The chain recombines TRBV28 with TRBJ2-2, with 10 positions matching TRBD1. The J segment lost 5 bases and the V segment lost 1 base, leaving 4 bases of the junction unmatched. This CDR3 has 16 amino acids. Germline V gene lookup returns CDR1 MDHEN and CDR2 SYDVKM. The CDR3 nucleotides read TGTGCCAGCAGTTTATCGGGACAGGGGAGAACCGGGGAGCTGTTTTTT. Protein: CASSLSGQGRTGELFF.